This TCR beta chain derives from a study of T cell responses to AZD1222 COVID-19 vaccine. Whole-study context: Second-dose groups at about 4 or about 12 weeks were pooled.

The repertoire was sequenced with immunoSEQ multiplex PCR; TCRdb's copy has only in-frame clones and lacks some. The data show more than 150,000 clones, with 90% seen just once and approximately 1.5% held by the top ten. The receptor comes from an adult in good health. The specimen comprised peripheral blood, sampled on day 0 of AZD1222 vaccination.

CDR3 nucleotide sequence: TGTGCCAGCAGCTTGGGGGCGGGTTCACCCTATAATTCACCCCTCCACTTT. This gives the protein CASSLGAGSPYNSPLHF. This chain connects TRBV5-6 to TRBJ1-6; D gene uncertain. This CDR3 is 17 amino acids long. Germline V gene sequence: CDR1 SGHDT, CDR2 YYEEEE. The V end was cut by 0 bases, the J end by 2 bases, with 12 bases between.